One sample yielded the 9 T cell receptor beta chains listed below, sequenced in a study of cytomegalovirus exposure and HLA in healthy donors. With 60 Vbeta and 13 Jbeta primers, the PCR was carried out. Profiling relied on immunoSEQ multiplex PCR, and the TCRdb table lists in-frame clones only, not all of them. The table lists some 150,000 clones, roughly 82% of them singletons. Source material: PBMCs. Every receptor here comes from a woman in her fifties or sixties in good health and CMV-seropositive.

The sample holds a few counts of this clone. CDR3: CASSWLGVEQYF. The CDR3 nucleotides read TGTGCCAGCAGCTGGCTAGGGGTCGAGCAGTACTTC. V usage is TRBV5-6 and J usage is TRBJ2-7, with D possibly TRBD1 on 5 matching bases. The ends were cut back, 3 bases at V and 6 bases at J, with 10 bases in the middle. The CDR3 extends over 12 amino acids. The germline gives CDR1 SGHDT, CDR2 YYEEEE.

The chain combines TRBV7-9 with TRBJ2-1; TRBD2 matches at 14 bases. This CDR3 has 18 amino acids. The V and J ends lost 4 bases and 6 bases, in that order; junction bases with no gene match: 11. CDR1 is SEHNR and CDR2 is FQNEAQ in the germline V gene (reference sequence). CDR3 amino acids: CASSSRLAGGRVLNEQFF. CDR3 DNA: TGTGCCAGCAGCTCTAGACTAGCGGGGGGGCGGGTACTCAATGAGCAGTTCTTC. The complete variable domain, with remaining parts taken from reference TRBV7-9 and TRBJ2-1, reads DTGVSQNPRHKITKRGQNVTFRCDPISEHNRLYWYRQTLGQGPEFLTYFQNEAQLEKSRLLSDRFSAERPKGSFSTLEIQRTEQGDSAMYLCASSSRLAGGRVLNEQFFGPGTRLTVL.

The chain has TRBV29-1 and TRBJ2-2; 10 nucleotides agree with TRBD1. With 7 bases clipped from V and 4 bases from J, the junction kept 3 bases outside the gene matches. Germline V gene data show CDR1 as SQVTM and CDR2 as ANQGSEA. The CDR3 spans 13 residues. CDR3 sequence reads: CSAGQGTTGELFF. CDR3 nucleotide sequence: TGCAGCGCGGGACAGGGGACCACCGGGGAGCTGTTTTTT.

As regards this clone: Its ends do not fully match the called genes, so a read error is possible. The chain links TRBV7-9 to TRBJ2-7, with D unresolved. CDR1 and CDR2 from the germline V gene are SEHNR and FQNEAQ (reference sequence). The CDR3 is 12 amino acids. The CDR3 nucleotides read TGTTCCAGCAGCCCGGAGCTTGGGGAGCAGTACTTC. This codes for CSSSPELGEQYF.

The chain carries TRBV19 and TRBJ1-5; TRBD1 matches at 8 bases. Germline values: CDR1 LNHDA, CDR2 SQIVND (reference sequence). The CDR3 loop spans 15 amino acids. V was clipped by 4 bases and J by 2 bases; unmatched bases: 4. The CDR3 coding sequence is TGTGCCAGTAGTACGGGACAGGCCGGCAATCAGCCCCAGCATTTT. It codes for CASSTGQAGNQPQHF.

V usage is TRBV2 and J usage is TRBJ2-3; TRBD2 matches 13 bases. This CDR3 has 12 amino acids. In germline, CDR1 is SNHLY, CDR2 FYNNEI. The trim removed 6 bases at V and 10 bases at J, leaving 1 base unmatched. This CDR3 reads CASSGLAGAQYF. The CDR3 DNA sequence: TGTGCCAGCAGCGGACTAGCGGGGGCGCAGTATTTT.

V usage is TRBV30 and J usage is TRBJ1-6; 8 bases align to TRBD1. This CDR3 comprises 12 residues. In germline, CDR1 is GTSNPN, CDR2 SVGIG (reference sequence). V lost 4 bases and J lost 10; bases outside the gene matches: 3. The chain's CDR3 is CAWTGGGSPLHF. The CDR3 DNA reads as TGTGCCTGGACAGGGGGCGGCTCACCCCTCCACTTT.

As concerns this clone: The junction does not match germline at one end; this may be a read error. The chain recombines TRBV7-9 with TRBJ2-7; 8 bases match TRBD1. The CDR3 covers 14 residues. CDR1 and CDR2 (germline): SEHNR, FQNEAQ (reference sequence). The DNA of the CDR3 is TGTTCCAGCAGCCGGACGTCAGGGGGCCACGAGCAGTACTTC. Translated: CSSSRTSGGHEQYF.

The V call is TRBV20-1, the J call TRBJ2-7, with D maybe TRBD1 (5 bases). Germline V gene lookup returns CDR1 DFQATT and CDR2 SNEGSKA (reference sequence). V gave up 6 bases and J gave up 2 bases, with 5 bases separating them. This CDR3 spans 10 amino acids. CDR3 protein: CSAGAYEQYF. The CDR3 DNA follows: TGCAGTGCAGGGGCCTACGAGCAGTACTTC.